This T cell receptor (beta chain) was identified in a study of shared clonotypes between healthy human individuals. Study-wide context: The cohort comprised a couple of women and a few men. Their ages spanned 18 to 49 years. General study results and limits: Naive CD4 clonotype sharing across several donors was 5% to 6%.

Turning to this clone: Its antigen is currently unknown.

Naive CD45RA+ and memory CD45RA-negative subsets were split from CD4+ cells. Deep-level running was used for the assay. The data were produced by immunoSEQ multiplex PCR, yet TCRdb's version contains in-frame clones alone and is incomplete. The data show 1,400,000 or so clones, with approximately 98.5% seen just once and 0.36% held by the top ten. CDR1 and CDR2 from the germline V gene are MNHNY and SVGAGI (reference sequence). V lost 5 bases and J lost 4, with 12 bases in between. This CDR3 comprises 13 residues. This TCR derives from a man aged 25-45 years in good health. V gene TRBV6-6 combines with J gene TRBJ2-7; the D gene is possibly TRBD2 (6 bases). Sequenced sample: naive CD4+ T cells sorted from blood. Subset meaning: CD45RA+ positively selected. CDR3 sequence reads: CASSKDYLYEQYF. As DNA, the CDR3 is TGTGCCAGCAGTAAGGACTACTTATACGAGCAGTACTTC.